This T cell receptor beta chain was identified during a study of blood T cell repertoires in COVID-19. The V gene lost 1 base and the J gene lost 3 bases, with 13 bases spanning the gap. The germline V gene encodes CDR1 SGHRS and CDR2 YFSETQ. The CDR3 is 15 residues long. Only in-frame clones appear in the TCRdb table, and some are missing; sequencing was by immunoSEQ multiplex PCR. Here the sample spans roughly 670,000 clones, 85% to 90% being singletons. This chain uses TRBV5-1 with TRBJ1-1; D ambiguous. The specimen sequenced was peripheral blood. This receptor was identified in a woman between 18 and 30 years old with acute or convalescent COVID-19. The CDR3 reads CASSLFDRVDTEAFF. The CDR3 bases are TGCGCCAGCAGCTTGTTCGACCGGGTGGACACTGAAGCTTTCTTT.